A single sample is the source of the 22 T cell receptor beta chains below, sequenced in a study of T cell repertoires in cytomegalovirus infection. TCRdb independently ran MiXCR on the reads; one entry per CDR3 protein. This sample has about 330,000 distinct CDR3 sequences, with just under 35% found just once. What these receptors recognize is not known. This specimen was cultured PBMCs, taken from culture after CMV antigen stimulation. The receptors here all came from a human donor in good health (CMV status not recorded). Some clones in this sample may be carry-over from other donors' samples.

In this sample, this clonotype turned up a few times. V and J are TRBV2 and TRBJ1-1; 7 bases agree with TRBD1. J lost 5 bases, V lost 5 bases, and 5 bases had no gene match. The CDR3 length is 13 residues. Germline V gene lookup returns CDR1 SNHLY and CDR2 FYNNEI. CDR3 sequence: CASSQTGDTEAFF. In DNA form, the CDR3 reads TGTGCCAGCAGTCAAACAGGGGATACTGAAGCTTTCTTT.

The genes are TRBV4-2 and TRBJ2-3; 10 nucleotides match TRBD2. Germline-derived CDR1 and CDR2 are LGHNA and YNFKEQ. The CDR3 spans 17 residues. The V gene end was trimmed by 0 bases and the J gene end by 6 bases; junction bases not matched to a gene: 9. The CDR3 region is CASSQDFASGRSDTQYF. CDR3 nucleotides: TGTGCCAGCAGCCAAGATTTCGCTAGCGGGAGAAGTGATACGCAGTATTTT.

J is TRBJ2-3 and V is TRBV6-6; D may match TRBD1 or TRBD2 (5 bases each). Germline-derived CDR1 and CDR2 are MNHNY and SVGAGI (reference sequence). Trimming removed 7 bases at V and 5 bases at J, with 13 bases between. The CDR3 contains 13 residues. CDR3 nucleotide sequence: TGTGCCAGCAAGAGGGGCACGCGAGATACGCAGTATTTT. It yields the protein CASKRGTRDTQYF.

The chain carries TRBV20-1 and TRBJ1-1, with no clear D. This CDR3 spans 13 amino acids. V lost 5 bases and J 1 base, leaving 11 bases between the germline ends. CDR1 is DFQATT and CDR2 is SNEGSKA in the germline V gene (reference sequence). The DNA of the CDR3 is TGCAGTGCTCTCCCTCCAGGGAACACTGAAGCTTTCTTT. Amino acid sequence: CSALPPGNTEAFF.

The rearrangement uses TRBV2 and TRBJ1-2; D perhaps matches TRBD1 (5 bases). Per germline, CDR1 SNHLY and CDR2 FYNNEI. This CDR3 comprises 14 residues. V was pared by 8 bases and J by 5 bases, with 18 bases between. In DNA form, the CDR3 reads TGTGCCAGCGGAAGACAGAAAGGAGCATATGGCTACACCTTC. This gives the protein CASGRQKGAYGYTF.

This clonotype was observed at least ten times. The chain couples TRBV7-6 to TRBJ2-3; no firm D call. V lost 1 base, J lost 1 base, and 6 bases lay in between. Germline V gene lookup returns CDR1 SGHVS and CDR2 FNYEAQ. The CDR3 sequence is 14 residues long. DNA for the CDR3: TGTGCCAGCAGCTTAGACCAGGGCACAGATACGCAGTATTTT. Translating it yields CASSLDQGTDTQYF.

In its sample, this clonotype was seen a few times. V is TRBV4-1 and J is TRBJ1-1; D is ambiguous. Germline V gene sequence: CDR1 MGHRA, CDR2 YSYEKL. The V gene lost 5 bases and the J gene lost 3 bases, with 16 bases spanning the gap. The CDR3 runs to 15 residues. The CDR3 loop is CASSEGMQSDTEAFF. For the CDR3, the DNA is TGCGCCAGCAGCGAAGGGATGCAATCGGACACTGAAGCTTTCTTT.

This chain uses TRBV29-1 with TRBJ1-2; 9 bases are a match to TRBD1. The ends lost 5 bases at V and 3 bases at J; junction bases unmatched: 10. The CDR3 is made up of 15 amino acids. From germline, CDR1 is SQVTM and CDR2 ANQGSEA. CDR3 protein: CSVRKVTGGDYGYTF. CDR3 nucleotide sequence: TGCAGCGTTCGAAAGGTTACAGGGGGCGACTATGGCTACACCTTC.

This clonotype was recorded only once. V usage is TRBV18 and J usage is TRBJ2-6, with D unresolved. This CDR3 has 20 residues. Germline CDR1 and CDR2: KGHSH and LQKENI. Trimming removed 0 bases at V and 0 bases at J, with 18 bases between. The CDR3 region is CASSPPLQKLTGSGANVLTF. Here the CDR3 DNA reads TGTGCCAGCTCACCACCTTTGCAGAAACTAACCGGCTCTGGGGCCAACGTCCTGACTTTC.

This clonotype was detected only a few times. The V gene is TRBV29-1, the J gene TRBJ2-7; 9 bases line up with TRBD1. The V gene's germline CDR1 is SQVTM and CDR2 ANQGSEA. CDR3 size: 11 residues. V gave up 6 bases and J gave up 7 bases; unmatched junction bases: 4. CDR3 bases: TGCAGCGTGGGGACAGGGAATGAGCAGTACGTC. Protein product: CSVGTGNEQYV.

The J gene is TRBJ2-5, the V gene TRBV20-1, with D maybe TRBD2 (6 bases). The CDR3 is 14 amino acids. V dropped 5 bases and J dropped 4 bases, with 17 bases sitting between them. Germline CDR1 and CDR2: DFQATT and SNEGSKA (reference sequence). CDR3 nucleotides: TGCAGTGCTCCCGCGGGGTTTTGGACAGAGACCCAGTACTTC. Translation: CSAPAGFWTETQYF.

This clonotype was observed many times. V is TRBV24-1 and J is TRBJ2-5, with D possibly matching TRBD1 (5 bases). This CDR3 comprises 15 residues. CDR1 KGHDR and CDR2 SFDVKD come from the germline V gene. Trimming shortened V by 10 bases and J by 1 base, and 18 bases separated the two germline ends. CDR3 DNA sequence: TGTGCCACGCAACCGGGTCGCAGGGCCCAAGAGACCCAGTACTTC. It yields the protein CATQPGRRAQETQYF.

V gene TRBV30 combines with J gene TRBJ2-3; D uncertain. The V and J ends lost 8 bases and 2 bases respectively, with 11 bases between them. Germline V CDR1 and CDR2: GTSNPN, SVGIG (reference sequence). The CDR3 covers 12 residues. This chain's CDR3 is CAGRTDTDTQYF. The CDR3 nucleotides are TGTGCCGGTAGGACCGACACAGATACGCAGTATTTT.

The V call is TRBV7-6, the J call TRBJ1-1; 7 nucleotides align to TRBD1. The V gene end was trimmed by 5 bases and the J gene end by 3 bases; junction bases not matched to a gene: 9. The germline CDR1 and CDR2 sequences are SGHVS and FNYEAQ. The CDR3 sequence is 15 residues long. In DNA, the CDR3 is TGTGCCAGCAGCGGCCAGGGACAGTCGCACACTGAAGCTTTCTTT. This sequence encodes CASSGQGQSHTEAFF.

The chain is built from TRBV19 and TRBJ1-1, with D uncertain. Trimming took 7 bases from V and 2 from J, leaving 5 bases between them. The CDR3 is made up of 11 amino acids. CDR1 is LNHDA and CDR2 is SQIVND in the germline V gene (reference sequence). CDR3 protein: CASMGNTEAFF. CDR3 in DNA: TGTGCCAGTATGGGCAACACTGAAGCTTTCTTT.

This sequence joins TRBV7-2 and TRBJ1-5, with D possibly being TRBD1 (6 bases). Germline V gene lookup returns CDR1 SGHTA and CDR2 FQGNSA. This CDR3 comprises 15 residues. Trimming took 5 bases from V and 5 from J, leaving 16 bases between them. CDR3: CASSRVAGDDQPQHF. The CDR3 DNA follows: TGTGCCAGCAGCCGCGTAGCAGGGGACGATCAGCCCCAGCATTTT.

V and J are TRBV2 and TRBJ2-7; 7 nucleotides align to TRBD2. V lost 6 bases, J lost 1 base, and 9 bases stayed unmatched. Germline lookup yields CDR1 SNHLY and CDR2 FYNNEI. The length of the CDR3 is 15 residues. The CDR3 protein is CASRDLAARSYEQYF. CDR3 in DNA: TGTGCCAGCAGAGATCTAGCGGCCCGTTCCTACGAGCAGTACTTC. Filled out from reference TRBV2 and TRBJ2-7, the complete variable domain reads EPEVTQTPSHQVTQMGQEVILRCVPISNHLYFYWYRQILGQKVEFLVSFYNNEISEKSEIFDDQFSVERPDGSNFTLKIRSTKLEDSAMYFCASRDLAARSYEQYFGPGTRLTVT.

V is TRBV4-3 and J is TRBJ1-2; no reliable D call. V lost 0 bases, J lost 6 bases, and 14 bases lay in between. The CDR3 loop spans 15 amino acids. In germline, CDR1 is LGHNA, CDR2 YSLEER. CDR3 DNA: TGCGCCAGCAGCCAAGAAGTACAGCTTCGGAATGGCTACACCTTC. It codes for CASSQEVQLRNGYTF.

The V gene is TRBV15, the J gene TRBJ1-3, with TRBD1 as a possible D gene (5 bases). There are 16 residues in the CDR3. Germline values: CDR1 LNHNV, CDR2 YYDKDF (reference sequence). With 0 bases removed from V and 4 bases from J, the gap between germline ends came to 13 bases. The CDR3 DNA reads TGTGCCACCAGCAGAGATGGAACAGGCGGAGGAAACACCATATATTTT. Protein: CATSRDGTGGGNTIYF. Complete variable domain (other parts from reference TRBV15 and TRBJ1-3): DAMVIQNPRYQVTQFGKPVTLSCSQTLNHNVMYWYQQKSSQAPKLLFHYYDKDFNNEADTPDNFQSRRPNTSFCFLDIRSPGLGDTAMYLCATSRDGTGGGNTIYFGEGSWLTVV.

This rearrangement joins TRBV6-5 to TRBJ2-1; maybe TRBD2 (5 bases). Germline assignment: CDR1 MNHEY and CDR2 SVGAGI. The ends were cut back, 0 bases at V and 7 bases at J, with 16 bases in the middle. CDR3 length equals 16 residues. Here the CDR3 reads CASSYSQSGGTNEQFF. The CDR3 coding sequence is TGTGCCAGCAGTTACTCCCAGAGCGGAGGAACTAATGAGCAGTTCTTC.

CDR3 in amino acids: CASSPGTVGGELFF. The CDR3 coding sequence is TGTGCCAGCAGTCCCGGGACAGTCGGCGGGGAGCTGTTTTTT. The V and J genes are TRBV6-2 or TRBV6-3 and TRBJ2-2, with 7 nucleotides matching TRBD1. V trimming: 5 bases; J trimming: 7 bases; junction bases outside the gene matches: 7. CDR1 MNHEY and CDR2 SVGEGT come from the germline V gene. The CDR3 consists of 14 residues.

A few counts support this clonotype. CDR3 nucleotides: TGTGCCAGCAGCTCGGGACCAGAGCCAGATACGCAGTATTTT. Translating gives CASSSGPEPDTQYF. The chain employs TRBV7-9 and TRBJ2-3, with D possibly called TRBD1 or TRBD2 (5 bases each). V was shortened by 4 bases and J by 4 bases, with 12 bases between the two germline ends. This CDR3 is built from 14 residues. Germline V gene sequence: CDR1 SEHNR, CDR2 FQNEAQ (reference sequence).